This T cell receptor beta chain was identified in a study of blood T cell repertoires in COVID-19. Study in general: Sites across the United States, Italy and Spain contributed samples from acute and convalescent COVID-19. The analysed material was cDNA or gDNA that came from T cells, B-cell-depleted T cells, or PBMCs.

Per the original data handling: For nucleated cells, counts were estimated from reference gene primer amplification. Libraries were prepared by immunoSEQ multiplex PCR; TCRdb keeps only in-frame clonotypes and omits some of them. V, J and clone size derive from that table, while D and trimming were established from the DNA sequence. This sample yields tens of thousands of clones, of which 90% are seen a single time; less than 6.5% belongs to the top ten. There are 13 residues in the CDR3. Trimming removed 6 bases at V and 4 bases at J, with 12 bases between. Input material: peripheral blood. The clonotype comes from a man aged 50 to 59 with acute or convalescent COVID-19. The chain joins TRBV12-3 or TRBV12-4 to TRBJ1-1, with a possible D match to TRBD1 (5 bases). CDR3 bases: TGTGCCAGCAGCTTCCAGGGTCGCACTGAAGCTTTCTTT. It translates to CASSFQGRTEAFF.